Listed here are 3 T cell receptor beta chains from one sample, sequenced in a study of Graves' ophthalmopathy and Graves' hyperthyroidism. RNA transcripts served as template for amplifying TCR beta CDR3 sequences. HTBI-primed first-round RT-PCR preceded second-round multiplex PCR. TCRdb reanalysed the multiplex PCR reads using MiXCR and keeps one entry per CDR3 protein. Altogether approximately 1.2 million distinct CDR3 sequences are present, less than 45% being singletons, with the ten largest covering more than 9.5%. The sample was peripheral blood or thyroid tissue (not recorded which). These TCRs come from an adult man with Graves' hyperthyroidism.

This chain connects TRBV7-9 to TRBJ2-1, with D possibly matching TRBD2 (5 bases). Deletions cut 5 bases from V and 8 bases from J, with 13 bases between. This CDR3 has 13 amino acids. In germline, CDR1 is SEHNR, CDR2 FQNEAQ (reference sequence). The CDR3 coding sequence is TGTGCCAGCAGCCCCTGGGAGAGGGATGAGCAGTTCTTC. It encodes CASSPWERDEQFF.

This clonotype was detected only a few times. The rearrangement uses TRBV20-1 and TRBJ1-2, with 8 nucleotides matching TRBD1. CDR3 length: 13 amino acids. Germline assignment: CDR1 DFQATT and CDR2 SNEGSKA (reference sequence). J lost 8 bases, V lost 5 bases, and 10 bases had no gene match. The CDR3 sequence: CSASSDRGEGYTF. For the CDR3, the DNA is TGCAGTGCTTCCTCAGACAGGGGCGAAGGCTACACCTTC.

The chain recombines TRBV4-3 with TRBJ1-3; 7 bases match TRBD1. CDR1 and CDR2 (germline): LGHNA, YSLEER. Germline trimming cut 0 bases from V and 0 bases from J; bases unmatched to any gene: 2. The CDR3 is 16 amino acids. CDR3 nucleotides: TGCGCCAGCAGCCAAGATAGGGACAGCTCTGGAAACACCATATATTTT. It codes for CASSQDRDSSGNTIYF.